This T cell receptor (beta chain) was found in a study of immune cell composition in non-small cell lung cancer. Findings and limits, study-wide: Dominant in vivo tumour-associated clones were not shown to share tumour-reactive sequences.

The method was immunoSEQ multiplex PCR; TCRdb's version includes in-frame clones alone and lacks a portion of them. The sample shows about 3,200 clones, roughly 84% of them seen only once. Normal lung was sampled as far from the tumour as possible, at least 3 cm. Trimming left V 4 bases short and J 4 bases short, with 19 bases between. The CDR3 spans 17 residues. Germline V gene lookup returns CDR1 MGHRA and CDR2 YSYEKL. With respect to this clone: The antigen is unknown.

What was sequenced was non-adjacent lung tissue. The TCR originated in a human donor with non-small cell lung cancer. The rearrangement uses TRBV4-1 and TRBJ2-2, with D possibly TRBD2 on 6 matching bases. The CDR3 DNA reads as TGCGCCAGCAGCCGAGCATTGACTAGACCGTCCACCGGGGAGCTGTTTTTT. It is translated as CASSRALTRPSTGELFF.